What follows are 4 T cell receptor beta chains derived from one specimen sequenced in a study of vaccination effects on CD4 cells after COVID-19. Sequencing followed a ViraFEST assay step that expanded antigen-specific CD4+ T cells with viral peptide pools. Investigators separated out CD4+ T cells once around 9 days of culture had passed. This person's SARS-CoV-2 infection, confirmed by PCR, occurred between March and December 2020. The antigens these receptors bind are not known. The data were produced by immunoSEQ multiplex PCR, yet TCRdb's version contains in-frame clones alone and is incomplete. In the table there are around 24,000 clones, 60% to 80% of which are singletons. Material: CD4+ T cells from PBMCs cultured with SARS-CoV-2 spike peptides, obtained before COVID-19 vaccination. Source of these receptors: a human donor who had a prior SARS-CoV-2 infection.

V gene TRBV4-2 combines with J gene TRBJ2-1; weak D call: TRBD2 (5 bases). Trimming pared 1 base from V and 0 bases from J, leaving 25 bases between. The CDR3 length is 21 residues. CDR1 and CDR2 (germline): LGHNA, YNFKEQ. The CDR3 here is CASSQVARRRATPRSYNEQFF. The CDR3, as DNA: TGTGCCAGCAGCCAAGTCGCGCGCCGGCGGGCAACCCCCCGCTCCTACAATGAGCAGTTCTTC.

V and J are TRBV2 and TRBJ2-3; 7 nucleotides match TRBD2. CDR1 and CDR2 from the germline V gene are SNHLY and FYNNEI. The CDR3 is 14 amino acids. V lost 8 bases and J lost 0; bases outside the gene matches: 5. In nucleotides, the CDR3 is TGTGCCAGCGGGGGACTATCTAGCACAGATACGCAGTATTTT. This codes for CASGGLSSTDTQYF.

This clone was found a few times. The chain carries TRBV4-1 and TRBJ1-2, with D possibly TRBD1 on 6 matching bases. This CDR3 is 16 amino acids long. Looked up from germline, CDR1 is MGHRA and CDR2 is YSYEKL. Between the trimmed V and J ends, which lost 0 bases and 9 bases, there was a span of 20 bases. The DNA of the CDR3 is TGCGCCAGCAGCCAAGAAGGCTCCGGGACACGGACACGCTACACCTTC. This gives the protein CASSQEGSGTRTRYTF.

The table lists this clone with a count of one. V gene TRBV7-2 combines with J gene TRBJ2-7; D gene ambiguous. V gave up 1 base and J gave up 3 bases, with 7 bases separating them. CDR1 and CDR2 (germline): SGHTA, FQGNSA. The CDR3 is made up of 13 amino acids. CDR3 sequence reads: CASSLGRSYEQYF. The CDR3 DNA sequence: TGTGCCAGCAGCTTAGGACGGAGCTACGAGCAGTACTTC.